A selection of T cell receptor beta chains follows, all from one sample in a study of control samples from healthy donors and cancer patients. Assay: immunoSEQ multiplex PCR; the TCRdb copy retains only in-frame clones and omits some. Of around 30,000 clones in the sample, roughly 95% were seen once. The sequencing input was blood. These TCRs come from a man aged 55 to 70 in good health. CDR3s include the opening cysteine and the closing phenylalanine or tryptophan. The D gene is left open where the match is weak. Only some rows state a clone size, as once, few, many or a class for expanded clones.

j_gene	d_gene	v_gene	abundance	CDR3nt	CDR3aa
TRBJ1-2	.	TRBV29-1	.	TGCAGCGTTGCGCCCCGATTGGACTATGGCTACACCTTC	CSVAPRLDYGYTF
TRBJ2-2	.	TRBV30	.	TGTGCCTGGAAAAGGCCCGCGAACACCGGGGAGCTGTTTTTT	CAWKRPANTGELFF
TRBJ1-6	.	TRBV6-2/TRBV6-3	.	TGTGCCAGCAGTTACAGGGTTATTCAGAATTCACCCCTCCACTTT	CASSYRVIQNSPLHF
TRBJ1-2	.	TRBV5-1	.	TGCGCCAGCAGCCCGGACGTCTATGGCTACACCTTC	CASSPDVYGYTF
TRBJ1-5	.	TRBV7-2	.	TGTGCCAGCAGCCCCGGCCAGGGGAGCAATCAGCCCCAGCATTTT	CASSPGQGSNQPQHF
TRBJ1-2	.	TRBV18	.	TGTGCCAGCTCACCATCCCGTGGGGGGACGTATGGTGGCTACACCTTC	CASSPSRGGTYGGYTF
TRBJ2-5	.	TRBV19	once	TGTGCCAGTAGTCTCCGGGACCGTCGGGAGACCCAGTACTTC	CASSLRDRRETQYF
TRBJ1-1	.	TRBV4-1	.	TGCGCCAGCAGCCAAAGTGCGACGGTGAACACTGAAGCTTTCTTT	CASSQSATVNTEAFF
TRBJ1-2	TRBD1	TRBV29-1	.	TGCAGCGCAGACAGGGCGACCGGCTACACCTTC	CSADRATGYTF
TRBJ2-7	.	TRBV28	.	TGTGCCACTTTTCCGGGACGGTCCTACGAGCAGTACTTC	CATFPGRSYEQYF
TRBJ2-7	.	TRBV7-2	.	TGTGCCAGCAGCTTATCCCTTTACTACGAGCAGTACTTC	CASSLSLYYEQYF
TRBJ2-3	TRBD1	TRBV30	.	TGTGCCTGGGCGGGACAGGGTAGGGATACGCAGTATTTT	CAWAGQGRDTQYF
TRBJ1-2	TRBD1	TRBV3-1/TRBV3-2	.	TGTGCCAGCAGCCAAGGACAGGGCGGCTATGGCTACACCTTC	CASSQGQGGYGYTF
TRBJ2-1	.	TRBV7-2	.	TGTGCCAGCAGCTTAGAGACGAGCTCCTACAATGAGCAGTTCTTC	CASSLETSSYNEQFF
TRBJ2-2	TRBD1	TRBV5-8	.	TGTGCCAGCAGCTTAAACAGGGGGCCAGACACCGGGGAGCTGTTTTTT	CASSLNRGPDTGELFF
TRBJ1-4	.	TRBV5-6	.	TGTGCCAGCAGCTACTCCGGACGGAATGAAAAACTGTTTTTT	CASSYSGRNEKLFF
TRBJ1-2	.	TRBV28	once	TGTGCCAGCAGTTTCCCCGGGACACCGAGTAAGGGCTACACCTTC	CASSFPGTPSKGYTF
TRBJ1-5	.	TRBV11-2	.	TGTGCCAGCAGCCGAGACGGGGGGTCGAATCAGCCCCAGCATTTT	CASSRDGGSNQPQHF
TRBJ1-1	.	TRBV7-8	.	TGTGCCAGCAGCTCTCAATCCTATAGTGAAGCTTTCTTT	CASSSQSYSEAFF
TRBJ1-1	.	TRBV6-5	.	TGTGCCAGCAACCCCAATGGGGATTTATGGACTGAAGCTTTCTTT	CASNPNGDLWTEAFF
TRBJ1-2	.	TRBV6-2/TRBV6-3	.	TGTGCCAGCAGTCTTGGGCGGTCTAACTATGGCTACACCTTC	CASSLGRSNYGYTF
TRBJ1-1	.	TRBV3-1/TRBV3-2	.	TGTGCCAGCAGCCAAGTAGCTACGGCTGAAGCTTTCTTT	CASSQVATAEAFF
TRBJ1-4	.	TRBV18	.	TGTGCCAGCTCACCATCTCGACAGACAACTAATGAAAAACTGTTTTTT	CASSPSRQTTNEKLFF
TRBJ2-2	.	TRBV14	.	TGTGCCAGCAGGCACAGGGTTGGCGGGGAGCTGTTTTTT	CASRHRVGGELFF
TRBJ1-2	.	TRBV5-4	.	TGTGCCAGCAGCTCCCTGGGACGGACGGATGGCTACACCTTC	CASSSLGRTDGYTF
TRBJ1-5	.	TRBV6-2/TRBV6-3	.	TGTGCCAGCAGTCCGGGGGTGCATCAGCCCCAGCATTTT	CASSPGVHQPQHF
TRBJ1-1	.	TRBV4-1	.	TGCGCCAGCAGCCAAGAGGGGGCCCGCGGTACTGAAGCTTTCTTT	CASSQEGARGTEAFF
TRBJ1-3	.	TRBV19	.	TGTGCCAGTAGTATTGGACTGAGCGGAAACACCATATATTTT	CASSIGLSGNTIYF
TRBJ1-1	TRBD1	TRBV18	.	TGTGCCAGCTCACTTTGGACAGGGTCCCTGAACACTGAAGCTTTCTTT	CASSLWTGSLNTEAFF
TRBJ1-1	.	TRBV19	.	TGTGCCAGTAGTGGAATGAACACTGAAGCTTTCTTT	CASSGMNTEAFF
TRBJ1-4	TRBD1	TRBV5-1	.	TGCGCCAGCAGCTTGGAGGGACAGGGCTATGAAAAACTGTTTTTT	CASSLEGQGYEKLFF
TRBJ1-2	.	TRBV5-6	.	TGTGCCAGCAGTTCCGGACTCCTTAATAACTATGGCTACACCTTC	CASSSGLLNNYGYTF
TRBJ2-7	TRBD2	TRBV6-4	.	TGTGCCAGCAGGACTAGCGGGGGAAAGCTCTACGAGCAGTACTTC	CASRTSGGKLYEQYF
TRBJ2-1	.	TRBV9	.	TGTGCCAGCAGCGTGGTTGAAGGGGGCTCCTACAATGAGCAGTTCTTC	CASSVVEGGSYNEQFF
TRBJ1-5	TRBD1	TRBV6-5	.	TGTGCCAGCAGCCCAGGGGTGGACAGGAATCAGCCCCAGCATTTT	CASSPGVDRNQPQHF
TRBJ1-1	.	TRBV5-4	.	TGTGCCAGCAGCTTGCCGACAGGGAACACTGAAGCTTTCTTT	CASSLPTGNTEAFF
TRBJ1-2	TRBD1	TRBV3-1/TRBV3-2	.	TGTGCCAGCAGCCACCCCGGGACAGGGTGGGGGAACTATGGCTACACCTTC	CASSHPGTGWGNYGYTF
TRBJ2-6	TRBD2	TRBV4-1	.	TGCGCCAGCAGCCCGACCGTAGCGGGGGGGCTTCTCTCTGGGGCCAACGTCCTGACTTTC	CASSPTVAGGLLSGANVLTF
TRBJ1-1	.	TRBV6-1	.	TGTGCCAGCAGTGATACGGGGAACACTGAAGCTTTCTTT	CASSDTGNTEAFF
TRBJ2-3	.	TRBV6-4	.	TGTGCCAGCAGTGCCCCTCAAGATACGCAGTATTTT	CASSAPQDTQYF
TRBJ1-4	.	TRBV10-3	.	TGTGCCATCAGTTCGACGGGCAGGAGGGGTGAAAAACTGTTTTTT	CAISSTGRRGEKLFF
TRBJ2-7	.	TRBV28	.	TGTGCCAGCAGGGGGGAGTTCAAGCAGTACTTC	CASRGEFKQYF
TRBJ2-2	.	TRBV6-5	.	TGTGCCAGCAGTCAACCACCCCCAGGGGCCGGGGAGCTGTTTTTT	CASSQPPPGAGELFF
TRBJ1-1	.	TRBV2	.	TGTGCCAGCATGGGGGGCGGGGGGATGGGAGCTTTCTTT	CASMGGGGMGAFF
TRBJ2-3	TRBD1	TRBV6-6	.	TGTGCCAGCACCTTAGACAGGGGGCGGGGATCAGATACGCAGTATTTT	CASTLDRGRGSDTQYF
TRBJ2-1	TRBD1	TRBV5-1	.	TGCGCCAGCAGCTTAACAGGGGGTAAGACAAGGGAGCAGTTCTTC	CASSLTGGKTREQFF
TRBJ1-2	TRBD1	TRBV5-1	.	TGCGCCAGCAGCTTGGATCCCCAGGGGGGCAACTATGGCTACACCTTC	CASSLDPQGGNYGYTF
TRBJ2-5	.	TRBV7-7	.	TGTGCCAGCAGCCCGGGTCAGGGACAAGAGACCCAGTACTTC	CASSPGQGQETQYF
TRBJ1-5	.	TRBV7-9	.	TGTGCCAGCAGCTTAACGATAAATCAGCCCCAGCATTTT	CASSLTINQPQHF
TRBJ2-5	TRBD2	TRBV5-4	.	TGTGCCAGCAGCTTGGGGCTAGCGGGGGGAGAGACCCAGTACTTC	CASSLGLAGGETQYF
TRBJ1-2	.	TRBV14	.	TGTGCCAGCAGCCAAGATGGAAGAGGGATATTCGGCTACACCTTC	CASSQDGRGIFGYTF
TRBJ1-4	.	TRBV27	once	TGTGCCAGCAGTTTAGGGTCGGCCGCTAATGAAAAACTGTTTTTT	CASSLGSAANEKLFF
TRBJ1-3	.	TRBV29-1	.	TGCAGCGCCCCTGACTCTGGAAACACCATATATTTT	CSAPDSGNTIYF